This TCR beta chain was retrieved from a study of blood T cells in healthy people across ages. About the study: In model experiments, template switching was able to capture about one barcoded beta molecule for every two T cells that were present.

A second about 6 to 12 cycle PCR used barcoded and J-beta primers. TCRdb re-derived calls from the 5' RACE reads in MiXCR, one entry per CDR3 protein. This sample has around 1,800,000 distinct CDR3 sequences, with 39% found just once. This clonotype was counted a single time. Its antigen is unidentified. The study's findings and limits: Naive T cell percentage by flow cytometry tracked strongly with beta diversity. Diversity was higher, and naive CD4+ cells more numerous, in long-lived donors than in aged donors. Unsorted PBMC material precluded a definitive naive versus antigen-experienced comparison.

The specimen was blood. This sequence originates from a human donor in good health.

CDR3 DNA: TGTGCCAGCAGACTACAGGGGTGCTACGAGCAGTACTTC. It is translated as CASRLQGCYEQYF. The chain recombines TRBV6-2 or TRBV6-3 with TRBJ2-5, with 7 bases that match TRBD1. The closer fit of TRBJ2-7 to the DNA end suggests the J call may be wrong. Germline V gene data show CDR1 as MNHEY and CDR2 as SVGEGT. The CDR3 runs to 13 residues.